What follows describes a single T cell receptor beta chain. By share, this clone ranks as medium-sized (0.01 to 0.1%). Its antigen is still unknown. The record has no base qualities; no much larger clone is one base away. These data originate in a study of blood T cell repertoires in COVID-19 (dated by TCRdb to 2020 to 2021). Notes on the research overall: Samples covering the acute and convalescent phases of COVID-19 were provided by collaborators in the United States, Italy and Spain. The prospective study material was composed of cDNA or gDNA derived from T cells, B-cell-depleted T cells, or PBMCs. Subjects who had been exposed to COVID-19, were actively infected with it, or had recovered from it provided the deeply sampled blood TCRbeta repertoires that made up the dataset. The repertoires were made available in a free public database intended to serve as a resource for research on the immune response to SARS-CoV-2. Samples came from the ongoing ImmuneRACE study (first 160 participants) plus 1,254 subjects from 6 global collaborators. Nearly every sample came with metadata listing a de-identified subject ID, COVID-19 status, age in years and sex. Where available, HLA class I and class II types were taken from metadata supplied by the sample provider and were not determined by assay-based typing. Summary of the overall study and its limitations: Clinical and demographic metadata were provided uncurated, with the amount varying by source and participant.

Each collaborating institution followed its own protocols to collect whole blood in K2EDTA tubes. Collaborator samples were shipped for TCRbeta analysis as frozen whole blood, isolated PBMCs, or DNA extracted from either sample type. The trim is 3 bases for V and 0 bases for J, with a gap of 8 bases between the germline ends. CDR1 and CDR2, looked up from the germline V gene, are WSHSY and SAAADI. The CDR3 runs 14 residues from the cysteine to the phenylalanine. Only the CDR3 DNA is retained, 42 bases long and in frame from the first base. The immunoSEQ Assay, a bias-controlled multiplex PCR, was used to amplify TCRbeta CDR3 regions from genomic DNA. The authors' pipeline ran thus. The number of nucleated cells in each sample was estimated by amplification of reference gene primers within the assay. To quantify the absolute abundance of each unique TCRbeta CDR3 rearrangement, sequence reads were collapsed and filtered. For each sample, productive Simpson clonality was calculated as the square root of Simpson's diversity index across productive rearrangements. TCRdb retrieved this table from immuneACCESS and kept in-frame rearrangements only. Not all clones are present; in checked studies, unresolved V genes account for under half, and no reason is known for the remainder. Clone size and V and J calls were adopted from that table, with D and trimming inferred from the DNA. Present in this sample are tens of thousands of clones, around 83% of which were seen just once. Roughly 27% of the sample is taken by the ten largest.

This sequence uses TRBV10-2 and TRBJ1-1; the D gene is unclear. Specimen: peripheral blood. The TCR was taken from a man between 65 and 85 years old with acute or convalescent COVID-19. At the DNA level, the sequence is TGCGCCAGCAGTGAAGTACAGTTGAACACTGAAGCTTTCTTT. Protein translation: CASSEVQLNTEAFF.